This T cell receptor beta chain comes out of a study of Ad26.COV2.S vaccination and SARS-CoV-2 variants. On the study more broadly: The study gave Ad26.COV2.S intramuscularly, once or twice 56 days apart. General study results and limits: Total T cell responses, in the TCR breadth and depth analyses, may have been underestimated.

Treatment described: roughly 19 received Ad26.COV2.S at low or high dose, single or two shots; 5 received placebo; per-sample allocation not given. It was on day 63 after the first vaccine or placebo injection that samples were taken. This table comes from immunoSEQ multiplex PCR, and its TCRdb copy is limited to in-frame clones, with some not included. This sample has roughly 250,000 clones, with 87% found just once. Comment on this clone: Its antigen remains unidentified.

The CDR3 consists of 12 residues. Per the germline V gene, CDR1 is SGHRS and CDR2 is YFSETQ. V shed 2 bases and J shed 4 bases, with 7 bases lying between them. This TCR was sampled from a person between 18 and 65 years old who received the Ad26.COV2.S COVID-19 vaccine or a placebo. The V gene is TRBV5-1, the J gene TRBJ2-7; D not resolved. Source: peripheral blood, taken in a trial of Ad26.COV2.S vaccine versus placebo. CDR3 in DNA: TGCGCCAGCAGCTTCGATTTATACGAGCAGTACTTC. This codes for CASSFDLYEQYF.